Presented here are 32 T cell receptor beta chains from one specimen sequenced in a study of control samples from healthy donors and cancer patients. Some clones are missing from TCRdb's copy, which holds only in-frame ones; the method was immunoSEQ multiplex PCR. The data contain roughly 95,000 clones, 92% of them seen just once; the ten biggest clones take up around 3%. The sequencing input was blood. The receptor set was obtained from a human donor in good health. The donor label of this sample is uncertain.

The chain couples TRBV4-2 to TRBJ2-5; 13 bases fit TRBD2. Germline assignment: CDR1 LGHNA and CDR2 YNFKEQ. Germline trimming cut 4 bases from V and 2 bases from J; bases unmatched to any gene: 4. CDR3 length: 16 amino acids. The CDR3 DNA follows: TGTGCCAGCAGCCCTGGGACTAGCGGGGCTCAAGAGACCCAGTACTTC. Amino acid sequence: CASSPGTSGAQETQYF.

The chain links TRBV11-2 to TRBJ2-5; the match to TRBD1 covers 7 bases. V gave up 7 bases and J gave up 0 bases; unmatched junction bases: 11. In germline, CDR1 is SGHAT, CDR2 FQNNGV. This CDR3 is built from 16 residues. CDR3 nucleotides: TGTGCCAGCACCTCGGAAGGGGGCCTGTACCAAGAGACCCAGTACTTC. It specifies CASTSEGGLYQETQYF.

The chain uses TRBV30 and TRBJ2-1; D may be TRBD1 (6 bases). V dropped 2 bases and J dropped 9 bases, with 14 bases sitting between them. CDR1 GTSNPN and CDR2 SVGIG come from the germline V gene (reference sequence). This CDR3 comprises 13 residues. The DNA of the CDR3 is TGTGCCTGGAGTAGGGACAATCTTGGTGAGCAGTTCTTC. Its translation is CAWSRDNLGEQFF.

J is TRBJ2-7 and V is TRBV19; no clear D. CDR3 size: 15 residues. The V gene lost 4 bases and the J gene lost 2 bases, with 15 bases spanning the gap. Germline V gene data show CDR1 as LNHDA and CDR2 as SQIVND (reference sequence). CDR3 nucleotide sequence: TGTGCCAGTAGTAATTTCGCAACCGGAGCCTACGAGCAGTACTTC. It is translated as CASSNFATGAYEQYF. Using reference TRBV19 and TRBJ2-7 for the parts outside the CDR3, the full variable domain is DGGITQSPKYLFRKEGQNVTLSCEQNLNHDAMYWYRQDPGQGLRLIYYSQIVNDFQKGDIAEGYSVSREKKESFPLTVTSAQKNPTAFYLCASSNFATGAYEQYFGPGTRLTVT.

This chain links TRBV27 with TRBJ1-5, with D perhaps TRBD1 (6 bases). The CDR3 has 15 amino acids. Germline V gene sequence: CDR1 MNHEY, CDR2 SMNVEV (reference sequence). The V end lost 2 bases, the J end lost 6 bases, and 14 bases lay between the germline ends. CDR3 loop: CASSLRGDPPQPQHF. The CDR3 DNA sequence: TGTGCCAGCAGTTTAAGGGGGGACCCCCCTCAGCCCCAGCATTTT.

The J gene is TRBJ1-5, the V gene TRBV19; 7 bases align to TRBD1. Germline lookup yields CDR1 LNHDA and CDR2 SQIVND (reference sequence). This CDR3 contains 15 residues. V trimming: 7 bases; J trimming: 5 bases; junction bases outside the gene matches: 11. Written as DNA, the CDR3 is TGTGCCAGTAAAGGCAGGGGGAACGAGGATCAGCCCCAGCATTTT. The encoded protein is CASKGRGNEDQPQHF.

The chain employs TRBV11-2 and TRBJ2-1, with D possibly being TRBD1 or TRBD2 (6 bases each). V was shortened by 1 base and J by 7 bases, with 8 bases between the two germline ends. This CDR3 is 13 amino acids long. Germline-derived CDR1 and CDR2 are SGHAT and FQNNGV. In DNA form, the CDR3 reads TGTGCCAGCAGCTTAGGAGGGGGGAATGAGCAGTTCTTC. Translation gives CASSLGGGNEQFF.

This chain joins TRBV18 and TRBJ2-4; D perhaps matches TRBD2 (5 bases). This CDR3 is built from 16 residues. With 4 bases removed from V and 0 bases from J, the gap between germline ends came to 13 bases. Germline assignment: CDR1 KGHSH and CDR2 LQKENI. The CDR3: CASSLDVGVAKNIQYF. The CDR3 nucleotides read TGTGCCAGCTCACTAGACGTCGGGGTAGCCAAAAACATTCAGTACTTC.

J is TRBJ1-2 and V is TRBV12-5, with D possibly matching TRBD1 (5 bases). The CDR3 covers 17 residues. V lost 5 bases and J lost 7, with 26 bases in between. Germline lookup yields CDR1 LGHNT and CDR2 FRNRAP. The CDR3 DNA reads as TGTGCTAGTGGTAACCCCCCCCATGGGGGGAGAGAGGTTGGCTACACCTTC. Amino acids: CASGNPPHGGREVGYTF. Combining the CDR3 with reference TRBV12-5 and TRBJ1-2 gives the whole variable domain DARVTQTPRHKVTEMGQEVTMRCQPILGHNTVFWYRQTMMQGLELLAYFRNRAPLDDSGMPKDRFSAEMPDATLATLKIQPSEPRDSAVYFCASGNPPHGGREVGYTFGSGTRLTVV.

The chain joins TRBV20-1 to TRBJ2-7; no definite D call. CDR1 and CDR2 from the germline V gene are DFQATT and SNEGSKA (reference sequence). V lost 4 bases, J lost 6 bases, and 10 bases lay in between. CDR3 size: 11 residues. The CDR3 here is CSAMVGGEQYF. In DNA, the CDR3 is TGCAGTGCTATGGTCGGCGGCGAGCAGTACTTC.

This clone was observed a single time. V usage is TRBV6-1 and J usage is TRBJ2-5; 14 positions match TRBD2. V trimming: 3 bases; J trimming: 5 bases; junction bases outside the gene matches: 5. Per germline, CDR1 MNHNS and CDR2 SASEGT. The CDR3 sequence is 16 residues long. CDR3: CASSETSGGGLETQYF. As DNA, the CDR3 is TGTGCCAGCAGTGAGACTAGCGGGGGGGGATTGGAGACCCAGTACTTC.

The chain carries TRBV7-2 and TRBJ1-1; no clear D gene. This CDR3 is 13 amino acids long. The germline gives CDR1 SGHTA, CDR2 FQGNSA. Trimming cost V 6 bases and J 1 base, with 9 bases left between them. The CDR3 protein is CASSPKRNTEAFF. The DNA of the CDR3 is TGTGCCAGCAGTCCGAAGAGGAACACTGAAGCTTTCTTT.

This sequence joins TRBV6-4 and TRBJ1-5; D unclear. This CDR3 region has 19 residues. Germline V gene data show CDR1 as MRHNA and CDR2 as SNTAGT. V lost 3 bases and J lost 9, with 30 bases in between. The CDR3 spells CASSELPSYGRTIFGPQHF. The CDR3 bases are TGTGCCAGCAGTGAACTCCCCTCCTATGGACGTACTATTTTTGGGCCCCAGCATTTT.

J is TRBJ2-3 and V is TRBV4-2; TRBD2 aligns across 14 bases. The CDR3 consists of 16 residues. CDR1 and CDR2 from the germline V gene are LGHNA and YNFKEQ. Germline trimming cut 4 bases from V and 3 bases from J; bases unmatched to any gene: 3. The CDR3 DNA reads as TGTGCCAGCAGCCGTCGGACTAGCGGGGGGACAGATACGCAGTATTTT. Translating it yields CASSRRTSGGTDTQYF.

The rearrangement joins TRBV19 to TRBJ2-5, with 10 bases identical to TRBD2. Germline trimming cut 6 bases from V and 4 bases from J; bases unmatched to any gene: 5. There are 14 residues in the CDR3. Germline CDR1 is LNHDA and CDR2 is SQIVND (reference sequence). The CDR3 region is CASRVAGGRETQYF. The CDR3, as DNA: TGTGCCAGTAGGGTAGCGGGGGGTCGAGAGACCCAGTACTTC. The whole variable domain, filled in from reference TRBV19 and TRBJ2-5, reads DGGITQSPKYLFRKEGQNVTLSCEQNLNHDAMYWYRQDPGQGLRLIYYSQIVNDFQKGDIAEGYSVSREKKESFPLTVTSAQKNPTAFYLCASRVAGGRETQYFGPGTRLLVL.

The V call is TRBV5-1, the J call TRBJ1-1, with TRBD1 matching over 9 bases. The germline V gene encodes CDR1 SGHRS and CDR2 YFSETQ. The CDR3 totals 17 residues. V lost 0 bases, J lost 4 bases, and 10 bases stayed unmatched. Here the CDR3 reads CASSLDGQGLMGTEAFF. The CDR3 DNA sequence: TGCGCCAGCAGCTTGGATGGACAGGGGCTGATGGGCACTGAAGCTTTCTTT.

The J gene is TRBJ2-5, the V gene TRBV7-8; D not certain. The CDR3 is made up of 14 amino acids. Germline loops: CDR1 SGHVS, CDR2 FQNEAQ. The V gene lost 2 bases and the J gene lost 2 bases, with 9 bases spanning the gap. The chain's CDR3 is CASSLWLEQETQYF. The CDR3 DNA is TGTGCCAGCAGCTTATGGCTAGAGCAAGAGACCCAGTACTTC.

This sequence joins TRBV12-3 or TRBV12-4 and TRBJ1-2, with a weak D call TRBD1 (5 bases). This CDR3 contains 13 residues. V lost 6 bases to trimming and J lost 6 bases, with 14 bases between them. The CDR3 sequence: CASSKGVTNGYTF. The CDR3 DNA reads TGTGCCAGCAGCAAAGGGGTTACGAATGGCTACACCTTC.

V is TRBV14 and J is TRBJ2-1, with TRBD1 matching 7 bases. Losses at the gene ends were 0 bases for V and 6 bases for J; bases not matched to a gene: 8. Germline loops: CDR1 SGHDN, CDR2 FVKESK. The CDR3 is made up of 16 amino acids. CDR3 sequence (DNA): TGTGCCAGCAGCCAAGAAGCCGGACAGGTTCTCAATGAGCAGTTCTTC. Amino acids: CASSQEAGQVLNEQFF. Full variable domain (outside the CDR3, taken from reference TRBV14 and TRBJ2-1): EAGVTQFPSHSVIEKGQTVTLRCDPISGHDNLYWYRRVMGKEIKFLLHFVKESKQDESGMPNNRFLAERTGGTYSTLKVQPAELEDSGVYFCASSQEAGQVLNEQFFGPGTRLTVL.

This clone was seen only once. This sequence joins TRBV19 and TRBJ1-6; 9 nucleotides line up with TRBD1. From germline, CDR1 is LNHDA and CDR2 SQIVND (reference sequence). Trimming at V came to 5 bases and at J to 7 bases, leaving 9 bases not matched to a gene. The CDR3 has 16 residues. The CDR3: CASSPGTGIGNSPLHF. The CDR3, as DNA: TGTGCCAGTAGTCCCGGGACAGGGATAGGCAATTCACCCCTCCACTTT.

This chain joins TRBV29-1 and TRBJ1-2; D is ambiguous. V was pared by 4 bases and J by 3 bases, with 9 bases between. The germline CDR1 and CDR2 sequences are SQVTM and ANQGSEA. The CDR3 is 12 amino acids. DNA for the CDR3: TGCAGCGTTGCTGGAGGGCACTATGGCTACACCTTC. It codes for CSVAGGHYGYTF.

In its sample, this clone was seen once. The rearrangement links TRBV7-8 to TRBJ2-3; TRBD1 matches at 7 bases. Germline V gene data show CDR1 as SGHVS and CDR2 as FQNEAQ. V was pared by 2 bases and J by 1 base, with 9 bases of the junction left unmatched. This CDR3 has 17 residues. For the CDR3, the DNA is TGTGCCAGCAGCTTACCTCCGACAGGGTTAGGCACAGATACGCAGTATTTT. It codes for CASSLPPTGLGTDTQYF.

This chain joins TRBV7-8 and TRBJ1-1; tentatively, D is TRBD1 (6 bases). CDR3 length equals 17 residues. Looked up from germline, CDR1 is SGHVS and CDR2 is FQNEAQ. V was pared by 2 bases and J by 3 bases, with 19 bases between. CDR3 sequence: CASSLFSGAGGYTEAFF. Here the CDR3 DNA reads TGTGCCAGCAGCTTATTTTCAGGGGCCGGTGGGTACACTGAAGCTTTCTTT.

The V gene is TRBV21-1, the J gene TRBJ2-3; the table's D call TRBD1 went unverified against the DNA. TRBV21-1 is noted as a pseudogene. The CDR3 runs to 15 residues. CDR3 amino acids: CASKPPRGRRNTQYF. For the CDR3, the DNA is TGTGCCAGCAAGCCTCCTAGGGGTCGTCGTAATACGCAGTATTTT.

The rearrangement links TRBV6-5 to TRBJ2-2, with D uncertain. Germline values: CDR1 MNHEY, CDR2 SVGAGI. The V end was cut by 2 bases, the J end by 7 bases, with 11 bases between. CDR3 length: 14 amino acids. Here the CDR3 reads CASSYSRVGGELFF. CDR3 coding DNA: TGTGCCAGCAGTTACAGTAGGGTTGGCGGGGAGCTGTTTTTT.

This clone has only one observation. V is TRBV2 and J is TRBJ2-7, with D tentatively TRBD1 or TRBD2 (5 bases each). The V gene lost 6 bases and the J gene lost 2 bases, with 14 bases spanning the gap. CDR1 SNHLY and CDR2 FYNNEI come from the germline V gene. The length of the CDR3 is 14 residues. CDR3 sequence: CASRTGTVTYEQYF. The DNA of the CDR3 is TGTGCCAGCAGGACCGGGACCGTTACCTACGAGCAGTACTTC.

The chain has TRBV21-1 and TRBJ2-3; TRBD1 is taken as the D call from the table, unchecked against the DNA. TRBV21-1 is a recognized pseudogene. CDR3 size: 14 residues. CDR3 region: CASTGQGSTDTQYF. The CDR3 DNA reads TGTGCCAGCACTGGACAGGGAAGCACAGATACGCAGTATTTT.

The CDR3 DNA is TGTGCCAGCAGGCACGGACAGGGGGGGCTTGAAAAACTGTTTTTT. It codes for CASRHGQGGLEKLFF. This chain uses TRBV2 with TRBJ1-4, with 10 bases fitting TRBD1. With V trimmed by 6 bases and J by 7 bases, 8 bases remained unmatched. Per the germline V gene, CDR1 is SNHLY and CDR2 is FYNNEI. This CDR3 comprises 15 residues.

DNA for the CDR3: TGTGCCAGCAGTTTTACCGGGGGGCTCGCCGGGGAGCTGTTTTTT. It is translated as CASSFTGGLAGELFF. The chain is built from TRBV27 and TRBJ2-2, with D tentatively TRBD2 (7 bases). Looked up from germline, CDR1 is MNHEY and CDR2 is SMNVEV (reference sequence). V was clipped by 3 bases and J by 6 bases, with 14 bases between them. The CDR3 runs 15 residues.

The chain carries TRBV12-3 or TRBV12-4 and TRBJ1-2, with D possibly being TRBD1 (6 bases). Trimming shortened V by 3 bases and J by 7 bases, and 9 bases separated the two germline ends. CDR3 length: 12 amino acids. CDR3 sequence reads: CASSLTGRGYTF. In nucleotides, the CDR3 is TGTGCCAGCAGTTTGACAGGCCGTGGCTACACCTTC.

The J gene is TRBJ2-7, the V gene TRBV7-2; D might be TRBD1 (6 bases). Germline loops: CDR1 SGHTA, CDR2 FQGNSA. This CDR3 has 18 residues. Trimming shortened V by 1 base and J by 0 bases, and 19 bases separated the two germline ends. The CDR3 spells CASSLGGSWGPPSYEQYV. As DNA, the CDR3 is TGTGCCAGCAGCTTAGGTGGGAGTTGGGGGCCCCCCTCCTACGAGCAGTACGTC.

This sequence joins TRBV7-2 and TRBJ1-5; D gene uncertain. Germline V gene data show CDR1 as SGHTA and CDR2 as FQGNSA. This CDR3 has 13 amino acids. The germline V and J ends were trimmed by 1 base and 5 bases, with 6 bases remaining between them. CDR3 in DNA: TGTGCCAGCAGCTTAGGGGCATATCAGCCCCAGCATTTT. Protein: CASSLGAYQPQHF.